The 14 T cell receptor beta chains given below trace back to one sample, sequenced in a study of CD8 T cell repertoires and HIV-1 epitope variants. Only in-frame clones appear in the TCRdb table, and some are missing; sequencing was by immunoSEQ multiplex PCR. The repertoire includes thousands of clones, more than 60% of them detected once, and almost 40% sits in the top ten. These receptors are not linked to any known antigen. Source material: cultured CD8+ T cells derived from PBMCs. Source of these receptors: a male donor with HIV.

The rearrangement joins TRBV7-6 to TRBJ2-1, with a weak D call TRBD1 (7 bases). V was clipped by 5 bases and J by 5 bases, with 16 bases between them. Per the germline V gene, CDR1 is SGHVS and CDR2 is FNYEAQ. The length of the CDR3 is 15 residues. This CDR3 reads CASSAGRGDNNEQFF. The CDR3 coding sequence is TGTGCCAGCAGCGCAGGCAGGGGGGATAACAATGAGCAGTTCTTC. Variable domain in full (rest from reference TRBV7-6 and TRBJ2-1): GAGVSQSPRYKVTKRGQDVALRCDPISGHVSLYWYRQALGQGPEFLTYFNYEAQQDKSGLPNDRFSAERPEGSISTLTIQRTEQRDSAMYRCASSAGRGDNNEQFFGPGTRLTVL.

This clone was counted between two and nine times. The V gene is TRBV28, the J gene TRBJ2-2, with D unclear. V dropped 2 bases and J dropped 4 bases, with 5 bases sitting between them. Germline V lookup: CDR1 MDHEN, CDR2 SYDVKM. This CDR3 is 13 amino acids long. The chain's CDR3 is CASSLTRTGELFF. The CDR3 DNA reads TGTGCCAGCAGTTTAACCCGCACCGGGGAGCTGTTTTTT.

This rearrangement joins TRBV5-6 to TRBJ2-7; possible D gene TRBD2, 5 bases. The CDR3 runs to 16 residues. Trimming took 0 bases from V and 4 from J, leaving 17 bases between them. CDR1 SGHDT and CDR2 YYEEEE come from the germline V gene. This CDR3 is CASSLGPSLGDYEQYF. In DNA form, the CDR3 reads TGTGCCAGCAGCTTGGGGCCTTCTTTGGGAGATTACGAGCAGTACTTC.

The V and J genes are TRBV9 and TRBJ2-7; D gene unclear. This CDR3 spans 15 amino acids. V was trimmed by 0 bases and J by 2 bases, leaving 12 bases between them. The germline gives CDR1 SGDLS, CDR2 YYNGEE. The CDR3: CASSVDLASTYEQYF. In DNA, the CDR3 is TGTGCCAGCAGCGTAGACTTGGCCAGCACCTACGAGCAGTACTTC.

The chain couples TRBV4-1 to TRBJ2-6; possible D gene TRBD1, 6 bases. CDR3 length: 17 residues. V gave up 7 bases and J gave up 0 bases, with 16 bases separating them. The germline CDR1 and CDR2 sequences are MGHRA and YSYEKL. In nucleotides, the CDR3 is TGCGCCAGCATGGGGGCAGGGCGTAGCTCTGGGGCCAACGTCCTGACTTTC. Translation: CASMGAGRSSGANVLTF.

V gene TRBV5-4 combines with J gene TRBJ2-7; a weak D match, TRBD2 (6 bases). Germline V gives CDR1 SGHNT, CDR2 YYREEE (reference sequence). This CDR3 has 15 residues. The V end lost 2 bases, the J end lost 0 bases, and 12 bases lay between the germline ends. This CDR3 is CASSLTRDSSYEQYF. As DNA, the CDR3 is TGTGCCAGCAGCTTAACCCGGGACTCCTCCTACGAGCAGTACTTC.

The chain recombines TRBV25-1 with TRBJ1-1; the D is unclear. V was pared by 1 base and J by 1 base, with 7 bases between. CDR1 is MGHDK and CDR2 is SYGVNS in the germline V gene. This CDR3 spans 14 amino acids. CDR3 nucleotides: TGTGCCAGCAGTGAATGGACGGCGAACACTGAAGCTTTCTTT. It specifies CASSEWTANTEAFF.

V usage is TRBV6-5 and J usage is TRBJ2-7, with 8 bases fitting TRBD1. CDR3 size: 14 residues. The junction had 9 bases not matched to a gene; V was cut back by 5 bases and J by 6 bases. Germline CDR1 reads MNHEY; CDR2 reads SVGAGI. CDR3 coding DNA: TGTGCCAGCAGTGAGGGACAGGAGACTTTCGAGCAGTACTTC. It codes for CASSEGQETFEQYF.

This chain uses TRBV28 with TRBJ2-1; 7 positions match TRBD1. The length of the CDR3 is 12 residues. Trimming cost V 7 bases and J 10 bases; bases outside gene matches: 7. CDR1 MDHEN and CDR2 SYDVKM come from the germline V gene. The CDR3 nucleotides read TGTGCCAGCAAACAGACAGGGCTCGAGCAGTTCTTC. It is translated as CASKQTGLEQFF.

J is TRBJ1-5 and V is TRBV6-5; D perhaps matches TRBD1 (6 bases). Germline CDR1 is MNHEY and CDR2 is SVGAGI. The CDR3 is 13 residues long. Deletions cut 11 bases from V and 7 bases from J, with 18 bases between. This chain's CDR3 is CACRSGGVQPQHF. CDR3 DNA: TGTGCCTGCCGTTCGGGGGGCGTACAGCCCCAGCATTTT.

In the case of this clone: One end of the junction is discordant with germline, which a read error may explain. V is TRBV28 and J is TRBJ1-2; 8 bases line up with TRBD1. The CDR3 is 15 amino acids. Germline assignment: CDR1 MDHEN and CDR2 SYDVKM. DNA for the CDR3: TGTGCCGGCAGTTTATTTCAGGGGGCGGCTAATGGCTACACCTTC. It yields the protein CAGSLFQGAANGYTF.

A few counts support this clone. The CDR3 spells CASTLTIANTEAFF. The CDR3 DNA reads TGTGCCAGCACCCTGACCATTGCGAACACTGAAGCTTTCTTT. The rearrangement joins TRBV5-6 to TRBJ1-1; no clear D. Between the trimmed V and J ends, which lost 6 bases and 1 base, there was a span of 13 bases. CDR1 and CDR2 from the germline V gene are SGHDT and YYEEEE. The CDR3 loop spans 14 amino acids.

This rearrangement joins TRBV27 to TRBJ2-3; D possibly corresponds to TRBD1 (6 bases). Germline V CDR1 and CDR2: MNHEY, SMNVEV (reference sequence). This CDR3 is built from 15 residues. Trimming left V 4 bases short and J 0 bases short, with 11 bases between. CDR3 sequence (DNA): TGTGCCAGCAGTTCAGTGGGGGCTAGCACAGATACGCAGTATTTT. This gives the protein CASSSVGASTDTQYF.

This clone has a handful of counts. V and J are TRBV19 and TRBJ2-7; a weak D match, TRBD1 (5 bases). Germline CDR1 LNHDA, CDR2 SQIVND (reference sequence). V was cut by 1 base and J by 2 bases, with 9 bases left in between. This CDR3 contains 14 residues. The CDR3 coding sequence is TGTGCCAGTAGTATAGGGACAAACCCCTACGAGCAGTACTTC. It yields the protein CASSIGTNPYEQYF.